This TCR beta chain came from a study of T cells in Graves' hyperthyroidism and ophthalmopathy. This clonotype was seen repeatedly, ten times or more. What it recognizes is unknown. Germline loops: CDR1 MGHDK, CDR2 SYGVNS. The CDR3 is 17 amino acids. Trimming pared 3 bases from V and 3 bases from J, leaving 20 bases between. Using RNA transcripts as the source, TCR beta CDR3 regions were amplified. RT-PCR in the first round (using the HTBI primer set) targeted the TCR CDR3. Via MiXCR, TCRdb re-called the multiplex PCR reads, giving one row per CDR3 protein. Here the sample spans 270,000 or so distinct CDR3 sequences, around a quarter being singletons. Around 9.8 ml fresh peripheral blood yielded the PBMCs. Study-wide findings and caveats: The model's output predicted ophthalmopathy at a median of 6.5 months prior to onset. Most thyroid clonotypes expanded above 0.001 appeared in blood too.

The rearrangement links TRBV25-1 to TRBJ1-1; maybe TRBD1 (5 bases). The sequence was collected from a man in his forties with Graves' hyperthyroidism that later progressed to Graves' ophthalmopathy. The sequenced material came from blood. The CDR3 is CASSEGSGAGTDTEAFF. CDR3 nucleotides: TGTGCCAGCAGTGAGGGAAGCGGTGCTGGGACGGACACTGAAGCTTTCTTT. Supplemented by reference TRBV25-1 and TRBJ1-1, the full variable domain reads EADIYQTPRYLVIGTGKKITLECSQTMGHDKMYWYQQDPGMELHLIHYSYGVNSTEKGDLSSESTVSRIRTEHFPLTLESARPSHTSQYLCASSEGSGAGTDTEAFFGQGTRLTVV.